Given below is one TCR beta chain in context. Trimming took 3 bases from V and 4 from J; bases not matched to a gene: 3. Germline assignment: CDR1 KGHDR and CDR2 SFDVKD. The CDR3 sequence is 14 residues long. The data were taken from a study of blood T cell repertoires in COVID-19. Study summary: Collection of acute and convalescent COVID-19 samples took place in the United States, Italy and Spain. In each case, the material was cDNA or gDNA derived from T cells, B-cell-depleted T cells, or PBMCs.

Authors' processing steps: Quantification of nucleated cells was approximated via reference gene primer amplification. Assay: immunoSEQ multiplex PCR; the TCRdb copy retains only in-frame clones and omits some. Clonal size and the V and J genes are those of that table, whereas D and trimming came from the DNA. The table lists 250,000 to 300,000 clones, 80% to 90% of them singletons. The TCR comes from a woman in her 30s with COVID-19, enrolled during active disease. The specimen was peripheral blood. The chain uses TRBV24-1 and TRBJ2-7, with 9 bases lining up with TRBD1. The DNA for the CDR3 is TGTGCCACCAGTGATGCCGGGACAGGGTACGAGCAGTACTTC. Its translation: CATSDAGTGYEQYF.